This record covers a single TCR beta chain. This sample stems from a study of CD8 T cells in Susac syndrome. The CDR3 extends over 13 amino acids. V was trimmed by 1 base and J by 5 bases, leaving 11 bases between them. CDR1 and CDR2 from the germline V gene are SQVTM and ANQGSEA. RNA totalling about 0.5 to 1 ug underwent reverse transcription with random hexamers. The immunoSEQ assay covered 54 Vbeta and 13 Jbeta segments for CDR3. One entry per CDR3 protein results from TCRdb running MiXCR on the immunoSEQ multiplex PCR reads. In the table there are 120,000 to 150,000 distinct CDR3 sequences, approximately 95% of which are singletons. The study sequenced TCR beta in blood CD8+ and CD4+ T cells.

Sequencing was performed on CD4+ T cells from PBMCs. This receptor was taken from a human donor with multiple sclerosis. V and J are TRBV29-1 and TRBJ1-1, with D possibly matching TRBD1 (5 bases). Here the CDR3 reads CSVEGRGLTEAFF. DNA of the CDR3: TGCAGCGTTGAAGGGCGGGGACTGACTGAAGCTTTCTTT.